These T cell receptor beta chains were read from a single sample in a study of cytomegalovirus exposure and HLA in healthy donors. Sequencing used immunoSEQ multiplex PCR; TCRdb keeps in-frame clones, though not all of them. The table includes around 200,000 clones, 85% to 90% detected once. The specimen sequenced was PBMCs. All receptors come from a young woman in good health and CMV-seronegative. Both conserved end residues are part of each CDR3. The D gene is left open where the match is weak. Where a row states a size, it is once, few, many or the class of an expanded clone; other rows omit it.

CDR3aa: CASRGQGLNTEAFF; CDR3nt: TGTGCCAGCAGGGGACAGGGGCTGAACACTGAAGCTTTCTTT; abundance: NA; v_gene: TRBV6-6; j_gene: TRBJ1-1; d_gene: TRBD1
CDR3aa: CASSGRLAGLQETQYF; CDR3nt: TGTGCCAGCAGTGGTCGACTAGCGGGATTACAAGAGACCCAGTACTTC; abundance: NA; v_gene: TRBV2; j_gene: TRBJ2-5; d_gene: TRBD2
CDR3aa: CASSDGGGVYEQYF; CDR3nt: TGTGCCAGCAGTGACGGGGGGGGCGTCTACGAGCAGTACTTC; abundance: once; v_gene: TRBV6-1; j_gene: TRBJ2-7; d_gene: TRBD2
CDR3aa: CASSLRDSIYEQYF; CDR3nt: TGTGCCAGCAGCTTAAGGGACTCAATCTACGAGCAGTACTTC; abundance: NA; v_gene: TRBV11-2; j_gene: TRBJ2-7; d_gene: NA
CDR3aa: CASQPPGQVPEAFF; CDR3nt: TGTGCCAGTCAACCCCCGGGACAGGTTCCTGAAGCTTTCTTT; abundance: NA; v_gene: TRBV28; j_gene: TRBJ1-1; d_gene: TRBD1
CDR3aa: CASSPRGLGNTIYF; CDR3nt: TGTGCCAGCAGCCCCAGGGGGCTCGGAAACACCATATATTTT; abundance: NA; v_gene: TRBV14; j_gene: TRBJ1-3; d_gene: TRBD1
CDR3aa: CASVLFSYNEQFF; CDR3nt: TGTGCCAGCGTCCTCTTCTCCTACAATGAGCAGTTCTTC; abundance: NA; v_gene: TRBV7-9; j_gene: TRBJ2-1; d_gene: NA
CDR3aa: CASGLDRTGAGGELFF; CDR3nt: TGTGCTAGTGGTTTGGATCGGACAGGTGCCGGGGGGGAGCTGTTTTTT; abundance: once; v_gene: TRBV12-5; j_gene: TRBJ2-2; d_gene: TRBD1
CDR3aa: CSARGQVNEQFF; CDR3nt: TGCAGCGCCAGGGGACAGGTCAATGAGCAGTTCTTC; abundance: NA; v_gene: TRBV29-1; j_gene: TRBJ2-1; d_gene: TRBD1
CDR3aa: CSVSGRAVTGELFF; CDR3nt: TGCAGCGTATCGGGGAGGGCCGTCACCGGGGAGCTGTTTTTT; abundance: NA; v_gene: TRBV29-1; j_gene: TRBJ2-2; d_gene: TRBD2
CDR3aa: CASSSRQGTNTGELFF; CDR3nt: TGTGCCAGCAGCTCACGACAGGGGACGAACACCGGGGAGCTGTTTTTT; abundance: few; v_gene: TRBV7-9; j_gene: TRBJ2-2; d_gene: TRBD1
CDR3aa: CASSTRKTGDETQYF; CDR3nt: TGTGCCAGCAGCACCAGAAAGACAGGGGATGAGACCCAGTACTTC; abundance: NA; v_gene: TRBV5-6; j_gene: TRBJ2-5; d_gene: TRBD1
CDR3aa: CAISQGSYEQYF; CDR3nt: TGTGCCATATCACAGGGATCCTACGAGCAGTACTTC; abundance: NA; v_gene: TRBV28; j_gene: TRBJ2-7; d_gene: NA
CDR3aa: CASSQDLPSGTSTDTQYF; CDR3nt: TGCGCCAGCAGCCAAGATCTGCCTAGCGGGACTAGCACAGATACGCAGTATTTT; abundance: NA; v_gene: TRBV4-3; j_gene: TRBJ2-3; d_gene: TRBD2
CDR3aa: CASSRNAGAPNEKLFF; CDR3nt: TGCGCCAGCAGCCGGAACGCAGGGGCACCTAATGAAAAACTGTTTTTT; abundance: NA; v_gene: TRBV5-1; j_gene: TRBJ1-4; d_gene: NA
CDR3aa: CASSQDQNSRQYF; CDR3nt: TGTGCCAGCAGCCAAGATCAGAACAGTCGGCAGTACTTC; abundance: once; v_gene: TRBV4-2; j_gene: TRBJ2-7; d_gene: NA
CDR3aa: CASSSPGQGPHEQYF; CDR3nt: TGTGCCAGCAGTTCCCCGGGACAGGGGCCCCACGAGCAGTACTTC; abundance: NA; v_gene: TRBV28; j_gene: TRBJ2-7; d_gene: TRBD1
CDR3aa: CASSVGGGAAIETQYF; CDR3nt: TGTGCCAGCAGCGTAGGAGGAGGGGCGGCAATAGAGACCCAGTACTTC; abundance: NA; v_gene: TRBV9; j_gene: TRBJ2-5; d_gene: NA
CDR3aa: CASSQADRANTEAFF; CDR3nt: TGCGCCAGCAGCCAAGCGGACAGGGCGAACACTGAAGCTTTCTTT; abundance: few; v_gene: TRBV4-1; j_gene: TRBJ1-1; d_gene: TRBD1
CDR3aa: CAWSGGQGSSYEQYF; CDR3nt: TGTGCCTGGAGTGGGGGACAGGGGAGCTCCTACGAGCAGTACTTC; abundance: NA; v_gene: TRBV30; j_gene: TRBJ2-7; d_gene: TRBD1
CDR3aa: CASSQAGESYNEQFF; CDR3nt: TGTGCCAGCAGCCAAGCGGGAGAATCCTACAATGAGCAGTTCTTC; abundance: NA; v_gene: TRBV7-9; j_gene: TRBJ2-1; d_gene: TRBD2
CDR3aa: CASREAEKNTGELFF; CDR3nt: TGCGCCAGCAGAGAAGCGGAGAAGAACACCGGGGAGCTGTTTTTT; abundance: NA; v_gene: TRBV5-1; j_gene: TRBJ2-2; d_gene: NA
CDR3aa: CASSLEAGRNTGELFF; CDR3nt: TGTGCCAGCAGCTTAGAAGCGGGACGGAACACCGGGGAGCTGTTTTTT; abundance: NA; v_gene: TRBV7-6; j_gene: TRBJ2-2; d_gene: TRBD2
CDR3aa: CASMVERRLAGGYEQYF; CDR3nt: TGTGCCAGCATGGTCGAAAGAAGACTAGCGGGAGGGTACGAGCAGTACTTC; abundance: NA; v_gene: TRBV2; j_gene: TRBJ2-7; d_gene: TRBD2